A selection of T cell receptor beta chains follows, all from one sample in a study of regulatory T cells in long-lasting Graves disease. Via MiXCR, TCRdb re-called the multiplex PCR reads, giving one row per CDR3 protein. This table holds approximately 480,000 distinct CDR3 sequences, 15% to 20% found once. In addition, the sample was reused for a study of T cells in Graves' hyperthyroidism and ophthalmopathy.

The input for sequencing was peripheral blood mononuclear cells (PBMCs), taken at new diagnosis, from a patient treated with antithyroid drugs. The receptors here all came from a man between 40 and 49 years old with Graves disease. Each CDR3 is given with its conserved first and last residue. Fields, in order: clone size, D gene, V gene, J gene, CDR3 protein, CDR3 DNA. The D gene is left open where the match is weak. Not all rows give a size; the values are once, few, many and, for expanded clones, a class.

NA	NA	TRBV20-1	TRBJ2-4	CSAREQGPKNIQYF	TGCAGTGCTAGAGAACAGGGACCCAAAAACATTCAGTACTTC
many	NA	TRBV12-3/TRBV12-4	TRBJ2-7	CASSYSGVGAYEQYF	TGTGCCAGCAGTTACTCAGGGGTGGGTGCCTACGAGCAGTACTTC
many	NA	TRBV2	TRBJ2-1	CASSPRGQATYNEQFF	TGTGCCAGCAGTCCTCGTGGGCAGGCTACCTACAATGAGCAGTTCTTC
many	NA	TRBV20-1	TRBJ2-7	CSAARDEQYF	TGCAGTGCCGCCAGGGACGAGCAGTACTTC
many	TRBD2	TRBV2	TRBJ2-1	CASSLITGTSGIYNEQFF	TGTGCCAGCAGTCTCATAACCGGGACTAGCGGGATCTACAATGAGCAGTTCTTC
many	NA	TRBV27	TRBJ2-5	CASSLYGVAETQYF	TGTGCCAGCAGTTTATATGGGGTGGCGGAGACCCAGTACTTC
many	NA	TRBV7-2	TRBJ2-7	CASSLGNSYEQYF	TGTGCCAGCAGCTTAGGAAACTCCTACGAGCAGTACTTC
many	NA	TRBV18	TRBJ2-5	CASSPTGKLTDETQYF	TGTGCCAGCTCACCGACTGGGAAACTTACGGATGAGACCCAGTACTTC
few	TRBD2	TRBV7-9	TRBJ2-3	CASSYGTSGRSLKDTQYF	TGTGCCAGCAGCTATGGGACTAGCGGGAGGTCCCTCAAAGATACGCAGTATTTT
NA	NA	TRBV25-1	TRBJ2-3	CASSGGRGMDTQYF	TGTGCCAGCAGTGGTGGGAGAGGTATGGATACGCAGTATTTT
many	TRBD2	TRBV20-1	TRBJ2-1	CSAGLAGGNEQFF	TGCAGTGCGGGACTAGCGGGCGGGAATGAGCAGTTCTTC
many	TRBD2	TRBV20-1	TRBJ2-1	CSALKLAGSNEQFF	TGCAGTGCCTTGAAACTAGCGGGAAGCAATGAGCAGTTCTTC
many	TRBD2	TRBV3-1	TRBJ2-3	CASSTTGAGVADTQYF	TGTGCCAGCAGCACGACCGGGGCGGGAGTGGCAGATACGCAGTATTTT
NA	TRBD2	TRBV6-5	TRBJ2-1	CASSSAGVGEQFF	TGTGCCAGCAGTTCAGCGGGAGTAGGTGAGCAGTTCTTC
many	NA	TRBV2	TRBJ1-2	CASEQARGSYGYTF	TGTGCCAGCGAGCAAGCCCGGGGTAGCTATGGCTACACCTTC
NA	NA	TRBV29-1	TRBJ2-7	CSVEYQSYEQYF	TGCAGCGTCGAGTATCAAAGCTACGAGCAGTACTTC
NA	TRBD1	TRBV19	TRBJ2-7	CASSTYPGTGRNYEQYF	TGTGCCAGTAGTACGTACCCCGGGACAGGGAGAAACTACGAGCAGTACTTC
NA	NA	TRBV7-2	TRBJ1-1	CASSWSTNTEAFF	TGTGCCAGCAGCTGGTCGACGAACACTGAAGCTTTCTTT
few	NA	TRBV15	TRBJ1-5	CATSRGVSNQPQHF	TGTGCCACCAGCAGAGGGGTTAGCAATCAGCCCCAGCATTTT
many	NA	TRBV7-9	TRBJ2-3	CASSLASSSTDTQYF	TGTGCCAGCAGCTTAGCGTCGTCTAGCACAGATACGCAGTATTTT
NA	NA	TRBV7-9	TRBJ1-4	CASSLAGRNEKLFF	TGTGCCAGCAGCTTAGCGGGCAGAAATGAAAAACTGTTTTTT
many	NA	TRBV6-5	TRBJ2-3	CASSYSPGGTDTQYF	TGTGCCAGCAGTTACTCCCCAGGAGGCACAGATACGCAGTATTTT
NA	NA	TRBV18	TRBJ2-6	CVSSPGGANVLTF	TGTGTCAGCTCACCGGGTGGGGCCAACGTCCTGACTTTC
many	NA	TRBV7-2	TRBJ1-1	CASSLGYANLNTEAFF	TGTGCCAGCAGCTTAGGGTACGCTAACTTGAACACTGAAGCTTTCTTT
NA	TRBD1	TRBV2	TRBJ1-5	CASREGSGRGLSNQPQHF	TGTGCCAGCAGAGAGGGGTCTGGCAGGGGGCTTAGCAATCAGCCCCAGCATTTT
many	NA	TRBV18	TRBJ2-3	CASSPSEGSTDTQYF	TGTGCCAGCTCACCTTCTGAAGGAAGCACAGATACGCAGTATTTT
many	NA	TRBV11-2	TRBJ2-2	CASSPEGSTGELFF	TGTGCCAGCAGCCCCGAGGGAAGCACCGGGGAGCTGTTTTTT
many	NA	TRBV11-2	TRBJ2-4	CASSHPYGGLSKNIQYF	TGTGCCAGCAGCCACCCTTACGGGGGCTTGAGCAAAAACATTCAGTACTTC
NA	NA	TRBV30	TRBJ1-3	CAWSVLGNTIYF	TGTGCCTGGAGTGTACTGGGAAACACCATATATTTT